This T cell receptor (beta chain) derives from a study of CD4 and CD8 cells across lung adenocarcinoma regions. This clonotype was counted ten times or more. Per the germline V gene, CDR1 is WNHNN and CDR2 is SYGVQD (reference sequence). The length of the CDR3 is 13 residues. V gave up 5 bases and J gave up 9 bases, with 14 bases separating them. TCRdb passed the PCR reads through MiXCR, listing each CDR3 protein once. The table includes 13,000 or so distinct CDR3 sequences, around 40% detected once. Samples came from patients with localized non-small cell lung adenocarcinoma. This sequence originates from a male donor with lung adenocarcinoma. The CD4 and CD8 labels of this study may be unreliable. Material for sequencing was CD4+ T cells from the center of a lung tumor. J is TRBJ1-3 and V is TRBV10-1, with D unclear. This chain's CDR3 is CASSQNRVGTIYF. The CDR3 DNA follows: TGCGCCAGCAGTCAAAACCGCGTTGGCACCATATATTTT.